This T cell receptor beta chain stems from a study of molecular identifiers for immune sequencing clone quantification (dated by TCRdb to 2017 to 2018). For the wider study: For a replicate experiment, the RNA from either approximately 20,000 or 100,000 naive CD8 T cells was divided into five aliquots, and four of those aliquots went on to sequencing. This methods study benchmarked molecular-identifier clustering-based TCR repertoire sequencing (MIDCIRS) and TCR RNA copy counting, using CD8 T cells to do so.

This clonotype was recorded a few times. Its specific antigen is unknown. One end of the junction varies from germline; a read error may be responsible. The library was produced with PCR. The run used an Illumina HiSeq 4000. Preparation of bulk TCR libraries followed a previously described approach, with the TCR primers listed in Table S5. The Qiagen AllPrep DNA/RNA kit was used to purify total RNA. Before analysis, reads from multiple sequencing runs of one library were combined. In the source study's methods: Reads were retained only if their TCR constant sequence matched exactly, and those retained reads were trimmed to 150 nt and grouped according to their 12-nt molecular barcodes. Within each barcode group, reads were sub-clustered at a 15% Levenshtein threshold, and quality-weighted consensus sequences were built per RNA molecule. Non-functional sequences were discarded, and so were lower-count sequences lying one edit away from another sequence. Based on a fit of two negative binomial distributions, barcode sub-clusters having less than 20% of the maximum read count were discarded. TCRdb reworked the public reads: Q25 trimming with fastp, MiXCR clone assembly, productive beta chains retained. Every entry covers one CDR3 protein and lists the most common genes and DNA from its rows. Clone size and V and J calls follow TCRdb, not the original study. This sample comprises tens of thousands of distinct CDR3 sequences, roughly 20% of them detected only once. Around 1.4% of the sample is taken by the ten largest.

The cysteine opens and the phenylalanine closes a CDR3 of 15 amino acids. Just CDR3 DNA is preserved here, 45 bases in frame from base 1. Based on the germline V gene (reference sequence), the CDR1 and CDR2 sequences are SSHAT and FNYEAQ. General conclusions and limits of the study: Spiked-in Jurkat TCR RNA equal to a single cell's worth was reported to be detectable even within 1,100,000 naive CD8 T cells. Modeling estimated about three recovered TCR RNA copies per cell, compared with roughly 10 by digital PCR, which implies 30% to 35% capture efficiency. Without barcode sub-clustering, chimeric consensus sequences inflated TCR diversity; chimeras reached as high as 47%. Highly expanded clone sizes could be underestimated because identical TCR molecules may share a barcode. In CMV-specific effector cells, clones with more than 20 RNA copies accounted for over 99% of molecules, whereas in naive cells such clones accounted for under 1%. The naive libraries included spiked-in Jurkat TCR RNA (approximately ten copies' worth), and this RNA is not part of the donor repertoire.

Naive CD8 T cell libraries were made from 20,000 to 1,000,000 sorted cells using 10%, 30% or 50% of purified RNA. On a BD FACSAria II, naive CD8 T cells were FACS-sorted as CD8+CD4-CCR7+CD45RA+ and collected into RLT Plus buffer. Roughly ten TCR copies' worth of Jurkat RNA were spiked into roughly 17,000-1,100,000 naive CD8 T cell samples to test detection sensitivity. Enrichment of CD8 T cells was performed with RosetteSep CD8+ T Cell Enrichment Cocktail and Ficoll-Paque, after which ACK red cell lysis was carried out. The receptor comes from a human donor in good health. Some libraries in this study had Jurkat cell RNA spiked in. Sequenced: naive CD8+ T cells from blood, with Jurkat cell RNA spiked in. The cell subset or site tag for this specimen amounts to: FACS-sorted CD8+CD4-CCR7+CD45RA+ naive T cells. The V gene is TRBV7-7 and the J gene is TRBJ2-7; matching of 5 bases hints at TRBD2 as the D gene. The nucleotides are TGTGCTAGCAGCTTAGCGCCAGCGGCTTCCCACGAGCAGTACTTC. It is translated as CASSLAPAASHEQYF.